This record looks at one TCR beta chain sequence and its context. This sample is part of a study of control samples from healthy donors and cancer patients. Profiled with immunoSEQ multiplex PCR; TCRdb holds only in-frame clones, not every one. The sample records some 190,000 clones, about 90% being singletons. Germline CDR1 SGDLS, CDR2 YYNGEE. The CDR3 length is 17 residues. V lost 3 bases to trimming and J lost 5 bases; unmatched junction nucleotides: 11. Material for sequencing was blood. This sequence joins TRBV9 and TRBJ2-2, with TRBD1 identical over 9 bases. This sequence originates from a young man in good health. CDR3 sequence reads: CASSAPLGQGRTGELFF. CDR3 bases: TGTGCCAGCAGCGCCCCCCTGGGACAGGGTAGGACCGGGGAGCTGTTTTTT.